Listed below are T cell receptor beta chains from one sample, sequenced in a study of identifying expanded T cells in peripheral blood. Sequencing used immunoSEQ multiplex PCR; TCRdb keeps in-frame clones, though not all of them. The repertoire holds approximately 59,000 clones, roughly 89% seen once, with 3.6% in the top ten. The sequencing input was blood. These TCRs come from a person aged 18 to 75 in good health. Both conserved end residues are part of each CDR3. Each record gives: CDR3 protein, CDR3 length, J gene, V gene, D gene. A D gene is named only where the DNA matches it firmly.

CASTGRGDTGELFF | 14 | TRBJ2-2 | TRBV6-1 | NA
CASSRGQGLNEKLFF | 15 | TRBJ1-4 | TRBV5-4 | TRBD1
CASRKGSNQPQHF | 13 | TRBJ1-5 | TRBV6-5 | NA
CASRLAGLAYNEQFF | 15 | TRBJ2-1 | TRBV6-5 | TRBD2
CASSPRQGTNTEAFF | 15 | TRBJ1-1 | TRBV5-1 | TRBD1
CATSSRTLPGGAGAEAFF | 18 | TRBJ1-1 | TRBV15 | NA
CASSNTGTGNTEAFF | 15 | TRBJ1-1 | TRBV6-5 | TRBD1
CASSFLSGGTDTQYF | 15 | TRBJ2-3 | TRBV5-6 | NA
CASSQDPLAGGIMDNEQFF | 19 | TRBJ2-1 | TRBV4-2 | TRBD2
CSVESGYGYTF | 11 | TRBJ1-2 | TRBV29-1 | NA
CASSPTYEQYF | 11 | TRBJ2-7 | TRBV2 | NA
CASSFGQGDTEAFF | 14 | TRBJ1-1 | TRBV5-4 | TRBD1
CASSLGGWNNEQFF | 14 | TRBJ2-1 | TRBV7-8 | NA
CASSIDLRTNTIYF | 14 | TRBJ1-3 | TRBV19 | NA
CASSWGAGDLNTGELFF | 17 | TRBJ2-2 | TRBV27 | TRBD2
CASSPLANLYNEQFF | 15 | TRBJ2-1 | TRBV6-5 | NA
CASSLVGFGHYEQYF | 15 | TRBJ2-7 | TRBV7-2 | NA
CSALTGNTEAFF | 12 | TRBJ1-1 | TRBV29-1 | NA
CSVDRDNTEAFF | 12 | TRBJ1-1 | TRBV29-1 | NA
CASSFDRGVGVYEQYF | 16 | TRBJ2-7 | TRBV7-2 | TRBD1